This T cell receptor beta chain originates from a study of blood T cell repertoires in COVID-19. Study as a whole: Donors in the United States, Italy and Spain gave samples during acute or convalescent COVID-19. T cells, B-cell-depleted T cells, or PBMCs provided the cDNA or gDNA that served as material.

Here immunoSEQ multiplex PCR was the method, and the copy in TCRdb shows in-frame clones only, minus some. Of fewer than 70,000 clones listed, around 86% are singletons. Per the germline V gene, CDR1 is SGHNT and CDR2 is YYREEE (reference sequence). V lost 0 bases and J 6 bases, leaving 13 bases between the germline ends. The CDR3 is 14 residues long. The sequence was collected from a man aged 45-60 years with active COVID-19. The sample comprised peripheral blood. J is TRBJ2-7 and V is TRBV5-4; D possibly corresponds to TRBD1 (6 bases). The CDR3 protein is CASSLGAGEGEQYF. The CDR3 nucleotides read TGTGCCAGCAGCTTGGGGGCAGGGGAAGGCGAGCAGTACTTC.